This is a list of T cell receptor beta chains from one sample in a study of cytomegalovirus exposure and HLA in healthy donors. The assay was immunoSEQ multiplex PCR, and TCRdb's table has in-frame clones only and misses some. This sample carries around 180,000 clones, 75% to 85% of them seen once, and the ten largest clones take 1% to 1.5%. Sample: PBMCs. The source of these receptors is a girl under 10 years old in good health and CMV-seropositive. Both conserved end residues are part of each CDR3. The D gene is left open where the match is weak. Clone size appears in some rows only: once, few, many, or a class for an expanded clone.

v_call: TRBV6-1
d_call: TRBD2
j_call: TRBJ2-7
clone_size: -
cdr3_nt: TGTGCCAGTAGGGGGTCTAGCGGGAGCGACGAGCAGTACTTC
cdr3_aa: CASRGSSGSDEQYF

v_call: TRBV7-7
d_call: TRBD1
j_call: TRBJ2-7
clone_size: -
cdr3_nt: TGTGCTAGCAGCTCGGGACAGGGACTCTCCTACGAGCAGTACTTC
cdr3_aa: CASSSGQGLSYEQYF

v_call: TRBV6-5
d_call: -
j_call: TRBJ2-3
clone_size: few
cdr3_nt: TGTGCCAGCAGTTACTCGAGCAGGGTCACAGATACGCAGTATTTT
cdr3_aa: CASSYSSRVTDTQYF

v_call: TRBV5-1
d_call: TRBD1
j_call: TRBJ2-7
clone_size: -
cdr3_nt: TGCGCCAGCAGCCTCCAGGGACAGGGCTACGAGCAGTACTTC
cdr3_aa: CASSLQGQGYEQYF

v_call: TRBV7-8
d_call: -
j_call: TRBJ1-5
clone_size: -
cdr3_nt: TGTGCCAGCAGCTTAGAGAGGTCGACAGGAAGAGGTCAGCCCCAGCATTTT
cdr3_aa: CASSLERSTGRGQPQHF

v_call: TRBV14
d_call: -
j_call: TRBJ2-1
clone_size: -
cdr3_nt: TGTGCCAGCAGCCAAGATTTCGCTGGCCCGTTGCTTTACAATGAGCAGTTCTTC
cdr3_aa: CASSQDFAGPLLYNEQFF

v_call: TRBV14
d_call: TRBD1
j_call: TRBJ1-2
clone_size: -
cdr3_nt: TGTGCCAGCAGCGTACCCGGGACAGGGCCCTATGGCTACACCTTC
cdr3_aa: CASSVPGTGPYGYTF

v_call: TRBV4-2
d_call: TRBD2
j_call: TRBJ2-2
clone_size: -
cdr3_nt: TGTGCCAGCAGCCAAAAACCCAGCGGGAGTTTAACCGGGGAGCTGTTTTTT
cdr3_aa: CASSQKPSGSLTGELFF

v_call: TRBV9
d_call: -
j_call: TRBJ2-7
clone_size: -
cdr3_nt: TGTGCCAGCAGCTTGCGGACAGACCCCTACGAGCAGTACTTC
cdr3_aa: CASSLRTDPYEQYF

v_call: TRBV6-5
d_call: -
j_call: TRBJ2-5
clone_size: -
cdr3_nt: TGTGCCAGCAGTTACTCGAAGTTGTTGCGAGAGACCCAGTACTTC
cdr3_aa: CASSYSKLLRETQYF

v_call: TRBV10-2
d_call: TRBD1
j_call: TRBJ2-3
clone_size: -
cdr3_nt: TGCGCCAGCAATATAGGACAGGGGAGTACAAGGGATACGCAGTATTTT
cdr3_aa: CASNIGQGSTRDTQYF

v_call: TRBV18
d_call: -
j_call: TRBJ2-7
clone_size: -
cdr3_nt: TGTGCCAGCTCACCACAGCAGGGGCAGGAAGGGTTACAGTACTTC
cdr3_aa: CASSPQQGQEGLQYF

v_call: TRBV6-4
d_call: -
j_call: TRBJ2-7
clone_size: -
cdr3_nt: TGTGCCAGCAGTGTAGTGGAGCAGTACTTC
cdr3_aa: CASSVVEQYF

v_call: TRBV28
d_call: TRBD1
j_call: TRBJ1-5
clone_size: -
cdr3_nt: TGTGCCAGCAGTTCAGACAGGGTAAGCAATCAGCCCCAGCATTTT
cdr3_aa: CASSSDRVSNQPQHF

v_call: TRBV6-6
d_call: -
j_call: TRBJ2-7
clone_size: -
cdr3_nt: TGTGCCAGCAGTCCGGGATCCTACGAGCAGTACTTC
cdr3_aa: CASSPGSYEQYF

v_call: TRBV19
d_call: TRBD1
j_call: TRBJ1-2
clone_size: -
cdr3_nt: TGTGCCAGTACTCCGAGGGACAGAATTAACTATGGCTACACCTTC
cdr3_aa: CASTPRDRINYGYTF

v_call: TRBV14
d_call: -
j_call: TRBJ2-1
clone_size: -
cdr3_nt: TGTGCCAGCAGCCGGGCCGCAAATGAGCAGTTCTTC
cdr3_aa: CASSRAANEQFF

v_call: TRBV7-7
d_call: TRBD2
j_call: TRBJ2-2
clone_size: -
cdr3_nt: TGTGCCAGCAGTTTAGCGGGGGGGCCTAACGGGGAGCTGTTTTTT
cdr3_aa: CASSLAGGPNGELFF

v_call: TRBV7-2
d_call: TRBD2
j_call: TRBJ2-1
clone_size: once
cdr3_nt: TGTGCCAGCAGCCGAATAAGAGGACTAGCGGATAGCTCCTACAATGAGCAGTTCTTC
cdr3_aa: CASSRIRGLADSSYNEQFF

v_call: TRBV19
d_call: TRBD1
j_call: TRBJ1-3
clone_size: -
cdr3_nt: TGTGCCAGTAAGAGGGGGCTCTCTGGAAACACCATATATTTT
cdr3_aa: CASKRGLSGNTIYF

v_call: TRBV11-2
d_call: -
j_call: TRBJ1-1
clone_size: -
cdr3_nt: TGTGCCAGCAGCCCCTTCGGGACACTGAACACTGAAGCTTTCTTT
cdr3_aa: CASSPFGTLNTEAFF

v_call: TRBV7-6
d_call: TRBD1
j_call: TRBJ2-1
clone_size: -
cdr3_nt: TGTGCCAGCAGCGGAGGGACAGGCCCTAATGAGCAGTTCTTC
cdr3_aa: CASSGGTGPNEQFF

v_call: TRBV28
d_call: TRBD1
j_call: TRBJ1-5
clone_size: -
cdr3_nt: TGTGCCAGCACCCTTAGGGGGCGCAGCAATCAGCCCCAGCATTTT
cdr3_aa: CASTLRGRSNQPQHF

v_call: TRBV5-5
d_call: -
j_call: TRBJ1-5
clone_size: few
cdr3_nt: TGTGCCAGCAGCCAAGGGGAGGGAGGCAATCAGCCCCAGCATTTT
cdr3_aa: CASSQGEGGNQPQHF

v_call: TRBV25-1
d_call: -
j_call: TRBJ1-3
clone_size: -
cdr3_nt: TGTGCAGCAGTGAATCGGGGTGGAAACACCATATATTTT
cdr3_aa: CAAVNRGGNTIYF

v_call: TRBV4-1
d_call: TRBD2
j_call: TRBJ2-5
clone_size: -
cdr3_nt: TGCGCCAGCAGCCATGTAGCGGGAATAGAGACCCAGTACTTC
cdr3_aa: CASSHVAGIETQYF

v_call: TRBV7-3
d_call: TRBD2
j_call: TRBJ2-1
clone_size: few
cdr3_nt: TGTGCCAGCAGACGGACTAGCGGGGGGGCGAATGAGCAGTTCTTC
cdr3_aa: CASRRTSGGANEQFF

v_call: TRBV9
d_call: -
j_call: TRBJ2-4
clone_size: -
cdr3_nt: TGTGCCAGCAGCGTAGTTGGTACAGGGCCAAACATTCAGTACTTC
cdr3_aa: CASSVVGTGPNIQYF

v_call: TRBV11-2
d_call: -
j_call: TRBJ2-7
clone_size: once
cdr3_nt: TGTGCCAGCAGCCCCAGGGACGAGCAGTACTTC
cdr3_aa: CASSPRDEQYF

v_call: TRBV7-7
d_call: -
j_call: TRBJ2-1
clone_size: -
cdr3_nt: TGTGCCAGCAGCTTAGGGGGGCCGAATTACAATGAGCAGTTCTTC
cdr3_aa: CASSLGGPNYNEQFF

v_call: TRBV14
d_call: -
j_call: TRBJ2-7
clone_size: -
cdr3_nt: TGTGCCAGCAGCCAATCGGGGTCGCGGTCCTACGAGCAGTACTTC
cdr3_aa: CASSQSGSRSYEQYF

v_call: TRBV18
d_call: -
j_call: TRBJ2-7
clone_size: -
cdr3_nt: TGTGCCAGCTCACCACCGAGACAGGCCAATTACGAGCAGTACTTC
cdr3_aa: CASSPPRQANYEQYF

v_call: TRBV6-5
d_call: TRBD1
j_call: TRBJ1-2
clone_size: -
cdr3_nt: TGTGCCAGCAGACCCGGACAGGCAATGAGATATGGCTACACCTTC
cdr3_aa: CASRPGQAMRYGYTF

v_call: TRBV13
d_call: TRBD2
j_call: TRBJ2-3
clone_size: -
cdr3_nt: TGTGCCAGCAGCCCGAGACTAGCCGACGAAGGCACAGATACGCAGTATTTT
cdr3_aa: CASSPRLADEGTDTQYF

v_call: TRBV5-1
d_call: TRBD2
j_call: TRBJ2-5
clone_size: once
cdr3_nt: TGCGCCAGCACGGGGACTAGCGGGGGGCCGGGGCTAGAGACCCAGTACTTC
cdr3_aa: CASTGTSGGPGLETQYF

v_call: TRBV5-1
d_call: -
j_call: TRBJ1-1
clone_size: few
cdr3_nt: TGCGCCAGCAGCAAACCCTCAGGGGAATGGGCTGAAGCTTTCTTT
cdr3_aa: CASSKPSGEWAEAFF

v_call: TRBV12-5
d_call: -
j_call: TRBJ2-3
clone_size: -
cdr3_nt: TGTGCTAGTGTGGAGGGAGATACGCAGTATTTT
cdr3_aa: CASVEGDTQYF

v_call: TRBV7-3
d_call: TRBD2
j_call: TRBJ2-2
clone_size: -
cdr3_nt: TGTGCCAGCAGCCCACTAGCGGGGCACGGGGAGCTGTTTTTT
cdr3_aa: CASSPLAGHGELFF

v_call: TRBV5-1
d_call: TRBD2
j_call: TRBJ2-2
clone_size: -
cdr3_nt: TGCGCCAGCAGCTCTTTAGCGGGGGGCCGCACCGGGGAGCTGTTTTTT
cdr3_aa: CASSSLAGGRTGELFF

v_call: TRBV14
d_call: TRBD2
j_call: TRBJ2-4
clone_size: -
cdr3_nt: TGTGCCAGCAGCCAAGGGGGGGGAATTGGGATTCAGTACTTC
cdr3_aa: CASSQGGGIGIQYF

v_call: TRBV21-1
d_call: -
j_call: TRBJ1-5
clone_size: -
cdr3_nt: TGTGCCAGCAGCACAAAACCCCCTTTAGTGGTGTGCAATCAGCCCCAGCATTTT
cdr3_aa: CASSTKPPLVVCNQPQHF

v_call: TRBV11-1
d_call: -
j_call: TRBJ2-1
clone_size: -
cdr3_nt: TGTGCCAGCAGCTTAGATCCCGTAGGGGGGCAGTTCTTC
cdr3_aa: CASSLDPVGGQFF

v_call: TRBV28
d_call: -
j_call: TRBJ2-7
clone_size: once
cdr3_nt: TGTGCCAGCAGTTCAGGGACACCAAAGTCCTACGAGCAGTACTTC
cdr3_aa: CASSSGTPKSYEQYF

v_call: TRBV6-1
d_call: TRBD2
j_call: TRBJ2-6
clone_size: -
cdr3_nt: TGTGCCAGCAGTGAACTAGCGGGAGCTGGGGCCAACGTCCTGACTTTC
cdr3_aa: CASSELAGAGANVLTF

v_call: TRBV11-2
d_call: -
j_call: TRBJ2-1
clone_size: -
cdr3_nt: TGTGCCAGCAGCTTAGATCCAAGCACCCGCTCCTACAATGAGCAGTTCTTC
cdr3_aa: CASSLDPSTRSYNEQFF